The clone carrying this T cell receptor (beta chain) occurred a few times. The antigen is unknown. The source of the sample is a study of T cell repertoires in cytomegalovirus infection. Background on the study: Alongside well-studied HLA-B-restricted CMV epitopes, recently identified HLA-C-restricted CMV epitopes were also used. Public TCR beta signatures indicated both CMV infection and matching HLA type.

One entry per CDR3 protein, called by TCRdb with MiXCR from the reads. Of about 470,000 distinct CDR3 sequences in the sample, about 44% are singletons; the top ten hold about 45%. The receptor was isolated from a human donor in good health (CMV status not recorded). Some clones in this sample may be carry-over from other donors' samples. The sample here was cultured PBMCs, taken from culture after CMV antigen stimulation.

The CDR3 here is CASSLATVPTYETQYF. As DNA, the CDR3 is TGTGCCAGCAGCTTAGCGACCGTGCCCACGTATGAGACCCAGTACTTC. The V call is TRBV7-6, the J call TRBJ2-5; D not resolved. V gave up 0 bases and J gave up 5 bases, with 16 bases separating them. This CDR3 comprises 16 residues. Germline CDR1 reads SGHVS; CDR2 reads FNYEAQ.